Below, one T cell receptor beta chain is given with its context. The V and J ends lost 5 bases and 3 bases, in that order; junction bases with no gene match: 8. The CDR3 is made up of 15 amino acids. CDR1 is MNHEY and CDR2 is SMNVEV in the germline V gene (reference sequence). The data derive from a study of OX40 agonist ivuxolimab in advanced cancers. TCRdb's table, derived via immunoSEQ multiplex PCR, lists solely in-frame clones and lacks some. The sample lists fewer than 15,000 clones, 80% occurring once. Patients with autoimmune history or systemic immunosuppression were excluded. The chain combines TRBV27 with TRBJ2-3; 7 bases are a match to TRBD2. The receptor was isolated from an adult with an advanced solid tumor such as melanoma, head and neck, liver or kidney cancer. The sample was CD4+ or CD8+ T cells sorted from blood, taken in a trial of the OX40 agonist ivuxolimab. CDR3 bases: TGTGCCAGCAGTCTTGGGTGGGGGGGAACAGATACGCAGTATTTT. Protein: CASSLGWGGTDTQYF.